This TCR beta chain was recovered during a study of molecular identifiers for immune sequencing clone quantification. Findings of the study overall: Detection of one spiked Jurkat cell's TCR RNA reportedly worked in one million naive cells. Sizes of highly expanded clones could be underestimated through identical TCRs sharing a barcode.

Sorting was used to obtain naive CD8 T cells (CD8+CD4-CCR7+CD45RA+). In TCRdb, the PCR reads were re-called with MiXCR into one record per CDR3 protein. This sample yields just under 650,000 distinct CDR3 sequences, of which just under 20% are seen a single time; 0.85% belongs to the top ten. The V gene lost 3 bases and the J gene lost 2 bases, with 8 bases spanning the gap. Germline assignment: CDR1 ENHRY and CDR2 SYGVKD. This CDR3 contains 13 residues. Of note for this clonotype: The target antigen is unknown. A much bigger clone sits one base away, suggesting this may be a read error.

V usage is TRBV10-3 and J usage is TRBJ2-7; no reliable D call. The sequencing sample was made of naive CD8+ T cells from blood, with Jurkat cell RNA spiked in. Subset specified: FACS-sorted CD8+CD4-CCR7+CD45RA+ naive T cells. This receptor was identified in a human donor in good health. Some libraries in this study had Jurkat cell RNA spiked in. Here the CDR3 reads CAISDVGPYEQYF. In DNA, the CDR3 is TGTGCCATCAGTGACGTGGGCCCCTACGAGCAGTACTTC.